A selection of T cell receptor beta chains follows, all from one sample in a study of blood T cell repertoires in COVID-19. Libraries were prepared by immunoSEQ multiplex PCR; TCRdb keeps only in-frame clonotypes and omits some of them. The table has some 150,000 clones, about 86% seen once; the top ten hold about 8.4%. Specimen: peripheral blood. The origin of the receptors is an older woman with active or convalescent COVID-19. Both conserved end residues are part of each CDR3. The D gene is left open where the match is weak. Size tells how often a clone was seen (once, few, many) or the class of an expanded clone, and some rows leave it out.

>.|TRBV7-3|.|TRBJ1-4
TGTGCCAGCAGCTCAGGGTTTGAAAAACTGTTTTTT
CASSSGFEKLFF
>.|TRBV4-2|.|TRBJ1-1
TGTGCCAGCAGCCAAGTTTTAGGGGCTGGCACTGAAGCTTTCTTT
CASSQVLGAGTEAFF
>.|TRBV5-1|TRBD1|TRBJ2-2
TGCGCCAGTAAGGACAGGGAAAACACCGGGGAGCTGTTTTTT
CASKDRENTGELFF
>.|TRBV11-1|TRBD1|TRBJ1-2
TGTGCCAGCAGTCAAAACAGGGGGCGCGACTATGGCTACACCTTC
CASSQNRGRDYGYTF
>.|TRBV15|.|TRBJ2-5
TGTGCCACCAGCAAATCCCAGGTCCAAGAGACCCAGTACTTC
CATSKSQVQETQYF
>.|TRBV3-1/TRBV3-2|TRBD2|TRBJ2-5
TGTGCCAGCAGCCAAGTCCGAGCGGGGGGGCCAGGAGAGACCCAGTACTTC
CASSQVRAGGPGETQYF
>.|TRBV18|.|TRBJ1-1
TGTGCCAGCTCACCCGCTGCCGGGACTCAAACAGCCCAAGCTTTCTTT
CASSPAAGTQTAQAFF
>.|TRBV5-8|TRBD1|TRBJ1-5
TGTGCCAGCAGCCCAGGTCCCGGGACAGGTTCGAGCATTCAGCCCCAGCATTTT
CASSPGPGTGSSIQPQHF
>.|TRBV10-3|TRBD1|TRBJ2-3
TGTGCCATCAGCCTTCAGAGACAGGGGGCAGATACGCAGTATTTT
CAISLQRQGADTQYF
>.|TRBV3-1/TRBV3-2|.|TRBJ2-1
TGTGCCAGCAGCCAAGCCGGGTCTCGCTCCTACAATGAGCAGTTCTTC
CASSQAGSRSYNEQFF
>.|TRBV30|TRBD1|TRBJ2-1
TGTGCCTGGAGACGAGGGGGACAGTACCTGAAGAGCGGCAATGAGCAGTTCTTC
CAWRRGGQYLKSGNEQFF
>.|TRBV18|.|TRBJ2-3
TGTGCCAGCTCACCTGGCGGGAACACAGATACGCAGTATTTT
CASSPGGNTDTQYF
>.|TRBV28|TRBD1|TRBJ1-5
TGTGCCAGCAGACCAGCCGGGACAGGGAATCGTCAGCCCCAGCATTTT
CASRPAGTGNRQPQHF
>.|TRBV21-1|.|TRBJ1-1
TGTGCCAGCAGCAAAGGAGTAGACAGGGAGAGCACTGAAGCTTTCTTT
CASSKGVDRESTEAFF
>.|TRBV11-1|.|TRBJ2-7
TGTGCCAGCAGCCTCGGGGACTACGAGCAGTACTTC
CASSLGDYEQYF
>.|TRBV7-2|TRBD2|TRBJ2-5
TGTGCCAGCAGCTTGGCGGGAGGAGAGACCCAGTACTTC
CASSLAGGETQYF
>.|TRBV19|.|TRBJ1-6
TGTGCCAGTAGTAAATCAGGGGACCATAATTCACCCCTCCACTTT
CASSKSGDHNSPLHF
>.|TRBV6-5|TRBD1|TRBJ1-1
TGTGCCAGCAGGGGACAGGGGGCCGGGGACACTGAAGCTTTCTTT
CASRGQGAGDTEAFF
>once|TRBV5-5|.|TRBJ1-5
TGTGCCAGCAGCTTGGATACGGGGGTGCGTCAGCCCCAGCATTTT
CASSLDTGVRQPQHF
>.|TRBV10-3|TRBD2|TRBJ2-5
TGTGCCATCAGCCCGGGAGGCGAGACCCAGTACTTC
CAISPGGETQYF
>once|TRBV7-2|.|TRBJ2-1
TGTGCCAGCAGCTCACAGGGTAGCTCCTACAATGAGCAGTTCTTC
CASSSQGSSYNEQFF
>few|TRBV27|TRBD2|TRBJ2-7
TGTGCCAGCATGAGGGCTAGCGGGAGCCGGAGCTCCTACGAGCAGTACTTC
CASMRASGSRSSYEQYF
>.|TRBV28|.|TRBJ1-2
TGTGCCAGTGAGACAGTAGCTAACTATGGCTACACCTTC
CASETVANYGYTF
>.|TRBV25-1|.|TRBJ1-1
TGTGCCAGCAGCGACCCGGAGGGAAAGTCTTTCTTT
CASSDPEGKSFF
>.|TRBV5-1|.|TRBJ2-1
TGCGCCAGCAGCTTGGGACTATCCGGGAGCTCCTACAATGAGCAGTTCTTC
CASSLGLSGSSYNEQFF
>.|TRBV3-1/TRBV3-2|.|TRBJ2-5
TGTGCCAGCAGCCAAGATTTAAGAGGGGGAGAGACCCAGTACTTC
CASSQDLRGGETQYF
>.|TRBV11-2|TRBD1|TRBJ1-2
TGTGCCAGCAGCTTAGATCGGACAGGCGCTAACTATGGCTACACCTTC
CASSLDRTGANYGYTF
>.|TRBV23-1|.|TRBJ1-2
TGCGCCAGCAGTCAAAAAGGGAGATTCTATGGCTACACCTTC
CASSQKGRFYGYTF
>once|TRBV18|.|TRBJ1-5
TGTGCCAGCTCACCTTCGACAGTTACCCAATCAGCCCAGCATTTT
CASSPSTVTQSAQHF
>.|TRBV7-9|TRBD1|TRBJ1-1
TGTGCCAGCAGCCAGGGACAGGGAGTTACTGAAGCTTTCTTT
CASSQGQGVTEAFF
>.|TRBV4-1|.|TRBJ1-4
TGCGCCAGCAGCCAAGCTTGGGGCCAAATCGAAAAACTGTTTTTT
CASSQAWGQIEKLFF
>.|TRBV7-3|TRBD2|TRBJ2-3
TGTGCCAGCAGCTTAGGGACTAGCGGTTACACAGATACGCAGTATTTT
CASSLGTSGYTDTQYF
>.|TRBV18|.|TRBJ1-5
TGTGCCAGCTCACCACTTCAGGGCGACAATCAGCCCCAGCATTTT
CASSPLQGDNQPQHF
>.|TRBV5-1|.|TRBJ2-1
TGCGCCAGCAGCTTGGATCCGTCAGGCAGTGAGCAGTTCTTC
CASSLDPSGSEQFF
>once|TRBV14|TRBD1|TRBJ2-7
TGTGCCAGCAGCCAAACGACAGGGGACTACGAGCAGTACTTC
CASSQTTGDYEQYF
>.|TRBV16|.|TRBJ1-1
TGTGCCAGCAGCCAGGAAAGGGGTACTGAAGCTTTCTTT
CASSQERGTEAFF
>.|TRBV30|TRBD1|TRBJ1-4
TGTGCCTGGAGGGGGACAGGGGCGGTCGGACTGTTTTTT
CAWRGTGAVGLFF
>once|TRBV5-4|TRBD1|TRBJ1-1
TGTGCCAGCAGGGTGACAGGGGACACTGAAGCTTTCTTT
CASRVTGDTEAFF
>.|TRBV5-8|TRBD1|TRBJ2-1
TGTGCCAGCAGCCCGACAGGGCGCTCCTACAATGAGCAGTTCTTC
CASSPTGRSYNEQFF
>few|TRBV7-2|.|TRBJ1-1
TGTGCCAGCAGCCCCGGACAGATGAACACTGAAGCTTTCTTT
CASSPGQMNTEAFF
>.|TRBV19|.|TRBJ1-2
TGTGCCAGTAGTATTAGCCGCCAGGGCGGCTACACCTTC
CASSISRQGGYTF
>.|TRBV30|.|TRBJ2-7
TGTGCCTGGAAACGGGATAACTACGAGCAGTACTTC
CAWKRDNYEQYF
>.|TRBV19|TRBD1|TRBJ2-2
TGTGCCAGTAGTTCGGGACAGTTGAACACCGGGGAGCTGTTTTTT
CASSSGQLNTGELFF
>.|TRBV27|.|TRBJ2-3
TGTGCCAGCAGTTCCCCGGTGGATACGCAGTATTTT
CASSSPVDTQYF
>.|TRBV29-1|TRBD1|TRBJ1-5
TGCAGCGTTCGACAGGGAAGAGGTAATCAGCCCCAGCATTTT
CSVRQGRGNQPQHF
>.|TRBV10-3|.|TRBJ1-4
TGTGCCATCAGCAGGGGAACTAATGAAAAACTGTTTTTT
CAISRGTNEKLFF
>.|TRBV28|.|TRBJ1-4
TGTGCCAGCCGTGGCATCGGAGGGCCGAATGAAAAACTGTTTTTT
CASRGIGGPNEKLFF
>.|TRBV9|.|TRBJ1-3
TGTGCCAGCAGCGTAGCCGACACAGGCACCTCTGGAAACACCATATATTTT
CASSVADTGTSGNTIYF
>.|TRBV19|.|TRBJ2-3
TGTGCCAGTAGTATAATGGGGCTCTATAGCACAGATACGCAGTATTTT
CASSIMGLYSTDTQYF
>.|TRBV5-1|.|TRBJ2-2
TGCGCCAGCAGCTCCTCGACGGGAACGAACACCGGGGAGCTGTTTTTT
CASSSSTGTNTGELFF
>.|TRBV29-1|.|TRBJ2-2
TGCAGCGTTGTCCCACAGGGCAAGGGCGGGGAGCTGTTTTTT
CSVVPQGKGGELFF
>.|TRBV29-1|.|TRBJ1-1
TGCAGCGTTGGCGGGCGTGGGGTAGGGACTGAAGCTTTCTTT
CSVGGRGVGTEAFF
>.|TRBV27|TRBD2|TRBJ2-1
TGTGCCAGCAGTTACACATCGGGACTAGCGGGAGCCCGATACAATGAGCAGTTCTTC
CASSYTSGLAGARYNEQFF
>.|TRBV10-3|TRBD1|TRBJ1-1
TGTGCCATCAGTGAGAACAGGGGGCCAGGGGTGATTGAAGCTTTCTTT
CAISENRGPGVIEAFF
>.|TRBV29-1|.|TRBJ1-5
TGCAGCGCCAGGACGGACAGTAATCAGCCCCAGCATTTT
CSARTDSNQPQHF